A single T cell receptor beta chain is shown here with its context. Its antigen is as yet unknown. This may arise from a read error, as a much more abundant clone is one base away. This sample stems from a study of CD8+CD57+ T cells in acquired aplastic anemia. The wider study: Sorted CD4+ plus CD8+ cells gave DNA averaging about 3 ug. Broader study findings: It was found that approximately 29 CD8+ CDR3 sequences were shared between patients and controls.

Using genomic DNA as the template, TCR beta VDJ and CDR3 profiling was carried out. MiXCR, applied by TCRdb to the reads, yields one record per CDR3 protein. The table lists fewer than 250,000 distinct CDR3 sequences, about 44% of them singletons. Germline V lookup: CDR1 GTSNPN, CDR2 SVGIG (reference sequence). This CDR3 spans 11 amino acids. Trimming pared 2 bases from V and 12 bases from J, leaving 11 bases between. In patients chosen for sequencing, flow cytometry had shown CD8+CD57+ cell expansion. Every patient presented with severe acquired aplastic anemia. The J gene is TRBJ2-1, the V gene TRBV30; D uncertain. The material sequenced was sorted CD4+, CD8+, or CD8+CD57+ T cells (not recorded which) from PBMCs. This receptor was identified in a human donor with aplastic anemia. The CDR3 DNA reads as TGTGCCTGGAGTCCTGACTGCCGGCAGTTCTTC. Its translation: CAWSPDCRQFF.